The sequence of this T cell receptor beta chain was determined in a study of human T cells and chemical hapten exposure. Notes on the study in general: TCRs exceeding a frequency of 1 in 1000 stayed unchanged under DPC sensitization.

The total RNA was obtained from whole blood that was not fractionated. CDR3 length equals 15 residues. V shed 0 bases and J shed 18 bases, with 22 bases lying between them. Germline lookup yields CDR1 SGDLS and CDR2 YYNGEE. The library tagged individual cDNA molecules with unique molecular identifiers. In the source study's methods: From around 20,000 to 690,000 TCRs were found per sample, with a median of around 100,000. A single record per CDR3 protein comes from TCRdb applying MiXCR to the 5' RACE reads. TCRdb's processing, not the study's, gives the V and J calls here. Here the sample spans about 140,000 distinct CDR3 sequences, 3.5% to 5% being singletons. This clonotype turned up a few times. Its antigen is not identified. A much larger clone sits a single nucleotide away, making a read error possible.

The gene calls are TRBV9 and TRBJ1-6, with D possibly being TRBD1 (6 bases). This receptor was obtained from a female donor in good health. The CDR3 DNA sequence: TGTGCCAGCAGCGTAGGGAGGGGGTGGAAGGAGCCACCCCACTTT. It codes for CASSVGRGWKEPPHF. Combining the CDR3 with reference TRBV9 and TRBJ1-6 gives the whole variable domain DSGVTQTPKHLITATGQRVTLRCSPRSGDLSVYWYQQSLDQGLQFLIQYYNGEERAKGNILERFSAQQFPDLHSELNLSSLELGDSALYFCASSVGRGWKEPPHFGNGTRLTVT.